This T cell receptor beta chain was observed in a study of cytomegalovirus exposure and HLA in healthy donors. Study observations and caveats: Per a later analysis, approximately 16,000 TCR beta sequences showed association with HLA alleles at 0.05 false discovery rate. A later analysis revealed that TCR association rates differed between HLA loci, peaking at DRB1 and bottoming out at HLA-C. The likely origin of a cluster of highly shared sequence variants was a sequencing artifact. Clonal expansion, a later analysis showed, was greater in HLA-associated TCR beta chains than in equally common others.

As concerns this clone: Antigen unknown.

The PCR was carried out with 60 Vbeta primers and 13 Jbeta primers. Sequencing was performed with immunoSEQ multiplex PCR; in TCRdb, only in-frame clones are kept and a portion is missing. Altogether roughly 140,000 clones are present, around 77% being singletons, with the ten largest covering approximately 4.9%. The CDR3 is made up of 14 amino acids. V was shortened by 6 bases and J by 0 bases, with 10 bases between the two germline ends. The V gene's germline CDR1 is SGHNT and CDR2 YENEEA. This TCR was recovered from a woman aged 50 to 60 in good health and CMV-seronegative. The J gene is TRBJ2-3, the V gene TRBV11-3, with D maybe TRBD2 (5 bases). Sequences were obtained from PBMCs. The CDR3 spells CASRLSGSTDTQYF. In DNA form, the CDR3 reads TGTGCCAGCAGACTCAGCGGAAGCACAGATACGCAGTATTTT. Variable domain in full (rest from reference TRBV11-3 and TRBJ2-3): EAGVVQSPRYKIIEKKQPVAFWCNPISGHNTLYWYLQNLGQGPELLIRYENEEAVDDSQLPKDRFSAERLKGVDSTLKIQPAELGDSAVYLCASRLSGSTDTQYFGPGTRLTVL.